This T cell receptor beta chain derives from a study of blood T cell repertoires in COVID-19. Study as a whole: There were acute and convalescent COVID-19 samples, and they came from the United States, Italy and Spain.

In this sample, this clone turned up once. Sequencing was performed with immunoSEQ multiplex PCR; in TCRdb, only in-frame clones are kept and a portion is missing. The sample consists of some 140,000 clones, about 80% of them appearing once. Germline V CDR1 and CDR2: ENHRY, SYGVKD. With 3 bases clipped from V and 3 bases from J, the junction kept 8 bases outside the gene matches. The CDR3 is 16 amino acids. The sequence was collected from a man aged 50-59 years who had recovered from COVID-19. The chain carries TRBV10-3 and TRBJ2-3; 8 bases are a match to TRBD2. Sequenced material: PBMCs or T cells enriched from blood (not recorded which). The CDR3 DNA follows: TGTGCCATCAGTGACCCCGGGAGGGGGGCGACAGATACGCAGTATTTT. Translated: CAISDPGRGATDTQYF.